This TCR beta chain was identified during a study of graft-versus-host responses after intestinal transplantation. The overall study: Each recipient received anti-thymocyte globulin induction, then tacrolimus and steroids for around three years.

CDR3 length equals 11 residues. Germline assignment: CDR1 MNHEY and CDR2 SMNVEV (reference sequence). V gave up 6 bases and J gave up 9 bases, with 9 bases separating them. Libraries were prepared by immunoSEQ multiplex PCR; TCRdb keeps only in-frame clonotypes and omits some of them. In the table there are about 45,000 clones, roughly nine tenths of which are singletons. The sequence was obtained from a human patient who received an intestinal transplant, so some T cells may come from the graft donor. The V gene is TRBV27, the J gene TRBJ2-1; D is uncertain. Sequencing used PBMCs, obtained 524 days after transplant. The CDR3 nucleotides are TGTGCCAGCAGCTTAGCAGGTGAGCAGTTCTTC. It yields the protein CASSLAGEQFF.